Listed below are T cell receptor beta chains from one sample, sequenced in a study of CD8 T cells in Susac syndrome. One entry per CDR3 protein results from TCRdb running MiXCR on the immunoSEQ multiplex PCR reads. Found here are 100,000 to 110,000 distinct CDR3 sequences, around 95% of them singletons; the top ten hold 0.3%. The sequencing sample was made of CD8+ T cells from PBMCs. The receptors were sampled from a human donor with Susac syndrome. CDR3s include the opening cysteine and the closing phenylalanine or tryptophan. A D gene is named only where the DNA matches it firmly. Clone size is shown for a subset of rows, as once, few, many or a class of expanded clone.

CDR3nt,CDR3aa,v_gene,d_gene,abundance,j_gene
TGCGCCAGCAGCCATACACCGAGTACCTACGAGCAGTACTTC,CASSHTPSTYEQYF,TRBV4-1,NA,NA,TRBJ2-7
TGTGCCAGCAGCCCGATACCGGGACAGGTCCGCCCAGATACGCAGTATTTT,CASSPIPGQVRPDTQYF,TRBV3-1,TRBD1,NA,TRBJ2-3
TGTGCCAGCAGCGGGGACCCCATGGGTGAAAAACTGTTTTTT,CASSGDPMGEKLFF,TRBV7-6,NA,NA,TRBJ1-4
TGCAGCGTTGACCCCAGTAAAGCCTACAATGAGCAGTTCTTC,CSVDPSKAYNEQFF,TRBV29-1,NA,once,TRBJ2-1
TGCAGTGCTAGGAACTCACAGGGGCGAGCTTTCTTT,CSARNSQGRAFF,TRBV20-1,TRBD1,NA,TRBJ1-1
TGTGCCAGCTCGGGACAGGGTGGACAGACCCAGTACTTC,CASSGQGGQTQYF,TRBV18,TRBD1,NA,TRBJ2-5
TGTGCCACCAGCAGCGTCCTAGCGGACTACAATGAGCAGTTCTTC,CATSSVLADYNEQFF,TRBV15,TRBD2,once,TRBJ2-1
TGCAGCGTTGAATGGGGGACAGGGAACACTGAAGCTTTCTTT,CSVEWGTGNTEAFF,TRBV29-1,TRBD1,NA,TRBJ1-1
TGTGCCAGCAGTGAAGCAAGGAAGCCCGGAGAGTTC,CASSEARKPGEF,TRBV2,NA,NA,TRBJ2-7
TGCGCCAGCAGCTTGAGCGCCCAAGAGACCCAGTACTTC,CASSLSAQETQYF,TRBV5-1,NA,NA,TRBJ2-5
TGTGCCAGCAGCGCCGGGACAGGGTCCTCTGGGGCCAACGTCCTGACTTTC,CASSAGTGSSGANVLTF,TRBV9,TRBD1,NA,TRBJ2-6
TGTGCCAGCAGCTTAGTATCCGATGATGATTCTGGAAACACCATATATTTT,CASSLVSDDDSGNTIYF,TRBV7-9,NA,NA,TRBJ1-3
TGCGCCAGCAGCTTCACTAACAGGGGAAACGTAGCCGGGGAGCTGTTTTTT,CASSFTNRGNVAGELFF,TRBV5-1,TRBD1,NA,TRBJ2-2
TGTGCCAGCAGTTTCGGTCAGCCCCAGCATTTT,CASSFGQPQHF,TRBV12-3/TRBV12-4,NA,NA,TRBJ1-5
TGCGCCAGCAGCCAAGATCGATTGAGTGAGCAGTTCTTC,CASSQDRLSEQFF,TRBV4-1,NA,NA,TRBJ2-1